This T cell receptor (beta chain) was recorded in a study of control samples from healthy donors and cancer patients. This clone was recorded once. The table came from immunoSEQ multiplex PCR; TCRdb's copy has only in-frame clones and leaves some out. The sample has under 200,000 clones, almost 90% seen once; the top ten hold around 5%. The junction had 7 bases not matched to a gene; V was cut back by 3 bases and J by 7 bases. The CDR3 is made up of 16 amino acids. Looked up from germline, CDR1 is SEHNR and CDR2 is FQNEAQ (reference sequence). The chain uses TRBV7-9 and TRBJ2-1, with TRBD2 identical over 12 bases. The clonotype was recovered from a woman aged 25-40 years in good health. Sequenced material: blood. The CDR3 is CASSFSLAGGGNEQFF. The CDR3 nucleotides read TGTGCCAGCAGCTTTTCGCTAGCGGGAGGGGGGAATGAGCAGTTCTTC.